A selection of T cell receptor beta chains follows, all from one sample in a study of technical replicates of blood from a few donors. This table comes from immunoSEQ multiplex PCR, and its TCRdb copy is limited to in-frame clones, with some not included. Here the sample spans roughly 71,000 clones, around 96% being singletons. The sequenced sample consisted of T cells isolated from PBMCs. These receptors originate from a human donor in good health. Both conserved end residues are part of each CDR3. D genes are given only for firm matches. Not all rows give a size; the values are once, few, many and, for expanded clones, a class.

j_gene: TRBJ2-1
v_gene: TRBV14
abundance: .
d_gene: TRBD2
CDR3nt: TGTGCCAGCAGCCAACCGGGGGGGGGTTACAATGAGCAGTTCTTC
CDR3aa: CASSQPGGGYNEQFF

j_gene: TRBJ2-3
v_gene: TRBV9
abundance: .
d_gene: .
CDR3nt: TGTGCCAGCAGCCCTCGAGCGGGCGGAGATACGCAGTATTTT
CDR3aa: CASSPRAGGDTQYF

j_gene: TRBJ2-5
v_gene: TRBV15
abundance: .
d_gene: TRBD2
CDR3nt: TGTGCCACCAGCAGACGGACTAGCGCCGAGACCCAGTACTTC
CDR3aa: CATSRRTSAETQYF

j_gene: TRBJ1-2
v_gene: TRBV28
abundance: once
d_gene: TRBD1
CDR3nt: TGTGCCAGCAGGCTATCAACAGGGGGCCACTATGGCTACACCTTC
CDR3aa: CASRLSTGGHYGYTF

j_gene: TRBJ2-2
v_gene: TRBV11-3
abundance: .
d_gene: .
CDR3nt: TGTGCCAGCAGCCTAGGAGGGGGCGCGAACACCGGGGAGCTGTTTTTT
CDR3aa: CASSLGGGANTGELFF

j_gene: TRBJ2-7
v_gene: TRBV7-9
abundance: .
d_gene: TRBD2
CDR3nt: TGTGCCAGCAGCCCTCGACTAGCCGCCGGCGAGCAGTACTTC
CDR3aa: CASSPRLAAGEQYF

j_gene: TRBJ2-3
v_gene: TRBV21-1
abundance: .
d_gene: .
CDR3nt: TGTGCCAGCAGCTGCGGGTCCACAGATACGCAGTATTTT
CDR3aa: CASSCGSTDTQYF

j_gene: TRBJ2-1
v_gene: TRBV4-1
abundance: .
d_gene: TRBD2
CDR3nt: TGCGCCAGCAGCCATGCCGGACTAGCGGGGAGCAATGAGCAGTTCTTC
CDR3aa: CASSHAGLAGSNEQFF

j_gene: TRBJ2-2
v_gene: TRBV30
abundance: .
d_gene: .
CDR3nt: TGTGCCGTAGGAGGGGTCACCGGGGAGCTGTTTTTT
CDR3aa: CAVGGVTGELFF

j_gene: TRBJ2-1
v_gene: TRBV7-2
abundance: .
d_gene: TRBD1
CDR3nt: TGTGCCAGCAGCCGGACAGGACCTTACAATGAGCAGTTCTTC
CDR3aa: CASSRTGPYNEQFF

j_gene: TRBJ2-7
v_gene: TRBV19
abundance: .
d_gene: TRBD1
CDR3nt: TGTGCCAGTAGTCCGGGACAGGGGGCTATCTACGAGCAGTACTTC
CDR3aa: CASSPGQGAIYEQYF

j_gene: TRBJ1-5
v_gene: TRBV28
abundance: .
d_gene: TRBD1
CDR3nt: TGTGCCAGCAGTCTAGGACAGGGTGGCAATCAGCCCCAGCATTTT
CDR3aa: CASSLGQGGNQPQHF

j_gene: TRBJ1-3
v_gene: TRBV27
abundance: .
d_gene: .
CDR3nt: TGTGCCAGCAGTCCACCCTTTACAGGGTCTGGAAACACCATATATTTT
CDR3aa: CASSPPFTGSGNTIYF

j_gene: TRBJ2-1
v_gene: TRBV10-3
abundance: .
d_gene: .
CDR3nt: TGTGCCATCAGTAGGCTAGGGGATGAGCAGTTCTTC
CDR3aa: CAISRLGDEQFF

j_gene: TRBJ2-1
v_gene: TRBV5-8
abundance: .
d_gene: .
CDR3nt: TGTGCCAGCAGCAATTCCCAACTTGTTTACAATGAGCAGTTCTTC
CDR3aa: CASSNSQLVYNEQFF

j_gene: TRBJ1-1
v_gene: TRBV19
abundance: .
d_gene: .
CDR3nt: TGTGCCAGTCTACCCAGAGACTACATGAACACTGAAGCTTTCTTT
CDR3aa: CASLPRDYMNTEAFF

j_gene: TRBJ1-1
v_gene: TRBV10-1
abundance: .
d_gene: .
CDR3nt: TGCGCCAGCAGTGAGAACAGAGACACTGAAGCTTTCTTT
CDR3aa: CASSENRDTEAFF

j_gene: TRBJ2-7
v_gene: TRBV11-3
abundance: .
d_gene: .
CDR3nt: TGTGCCAGCTCCCAATTAGCGACCAGCTCCTACGAGCAGTACTTC
CDR3aa: CASSQLATSSYEQYF

j_gene: TRBJ2-1
v_gene: TRBV4-3
abundance: .
d_gene: TRBD2
CDR3nt: TGCGCCAGCAGCCAAGTGTTAGCGGGAGCTCTCTCCTACAATGAGCAGTTCTTC
CDR3aa: CASSQVLAGALSYNEQFF

j_gene: TRBJ1-2
v_gene: TRBV5-1
abundance: few
d_gene: TRBD1
CDR3nt: TGCGCCAGCAGCTTCGACAGGGATGGCTACACCTTC
CDR3aa: CASSFDRDGYTF

j_gene: TRBJ2-7
v_gene: TRBV25-1
abundance: .
d_gene: TRBD1
CDR3nt: TGTGCCAGCAGTCGACAGGGGTTTTTGGAGCAGTACTTC
CDR3aa: CASSRQGFLEQYF

j_gene: TRBJ2-5
v_gene: TRBV4-3
abundance: .
d_gene: .
CDR3nt: TGCGCCAGCAGCCAAGCAACGAGGTTCCAAGAGACCCAGTACTTC
CDR3aa: CASSQATRFQETQYF

j_gene: TRBJ1-5
v_gene: TRBV4-1
abundance: .
d_gene: TRBD1
CDR3nt: TGCGCCAGCAGCCAAGAGATTGACAGGGGAAATCAGCCCCAGCATTTT
CDR3aa: CASSQEIDRGNQPQHF

j_gene: TRBJ2-5
v_gene: TRBV27
abundance: .
d_gene: TRBD2
CDR3nt: TGTGCCAGCAGTTTACTAGCGGGAGTGGAGACCCAGTACTTC
CDR3aa: CASSLLAGVETQYF

j_gene: TRBJ1-2
v_gene: TRBV18
abundance: .
d_gene: .
CDR3nt: TGTGCCAGCTCACTGACCGGGACACCTCTTCGTGGCTACACCTTC
CDR3aa: CASSLTGTPLRGYTF

j_gene: TRBJ2-2
v_gene: TRBV5-4
abundance: .
d_gene: .
CDR3nt: TGTGCCAGCAGGATTAGCGGCGGGGAGCTGTTTTTT
CDR3aa: CASRISGGELFF

j_gene: TRBJ2-7
v_gene: TRBV4-1
abundance: once
d_gene: .
CDR3nt: TGCGCCAGCAGCCAGCAAGTTCCAGGGGGGAGCTACGAGCAGTACTTC
CDR3aa: CASSQQVPGGSYEQYF

j_gene: TRBJ1-5
v_gene: TRBV13
abundance: .
d_gene: TRBD1
CDR3nt: TGTGCCAGCAGCTTATACCGGGACAGTAATCAGCCCCAGCATTTT
CDR3aa: CASSLYRDSNQPQHF

j_gene: TRBJ2-2
v_gene: TRBV12-5
abundance: .
d_gene: .
CDR3nt: TGTGCTAGTGGTTTGGTGGGGGACTGGAACACCGGGGAGCTGTTTTTT
CDR3aa: CASGLVGDWNTGELFF

j_gene: TRBJ1-2
v_gene: TRBV5-1
abundance: once
d_gene: .
CDR3nt: TGCGCCAGCAGTTTAAAAGACACTTCAATTAACTATGGCTACACCTTC
CDR3aa: CASSLKDTSINYGYTF

j_gene: TRBJ2-1
v_gene: TRBV6-6
abundance: .
d_gene: .
CDR3nt: TGTGCCAGCAGTTACGACTTGGAGTACAATGAGCAGTTCTTC
CDR3aa: CASSYDLEYNEQFF

j_gene: TRBJ1-1
v_gene: TRBV28
abundance: .
d_gene: TRBD1
CDR3nt: TGTGCCAGCAGCTTCAGGGGGCGAGATGAAGCTTTCTTT
CDR3aa: CASSFRGRDEAFF

j_gene: TRBJ2-1
v_gene: TRBV5-6
abundance: .
d_gene: TRBD1
CDR3nt: TGTGCCAGCAGCTCGGGACAGTGGTCGGATGAGCAGTTCTTC
CDR3aa: CASSSGQWSDEQFF

j_gene: TRBJ2-7
v_gene: TRBV7-8
abundance: .
d_gene: .
CDR3nt: TGTGCCAGCAGCCAACTGGGGGCGGACACGTCCTACGAGCAGTACTTC
CDR3aa: CASSQLGADTSYEQYF

j_gene: TRBJ2-3
v_gene: TRBV7-9
abundance: .
d_gene: .
CDR3nt: TGTGCCAGCAGCCTCCTAGGGCTACCGGGACTTTCATCGTATTTT
CDR3aa: CASSLLGLPGLSSYF

j_gene: TRBJ1-2
v_gene: TRBV28
abundance: .
d_gene: .
CDR3nt: TGTGCCAGCAGTACGATACAGGGCTATGGCTACACCTTC
CDR3aa: CASSTIQGYGYTF

j_gene: TRBJ2-1
v_gene: TRBV5-1
abundance: .
d_gene: .
CDR3nt: TGCGCCAGCAGACCTCGAATGTACAATACCTACAATGAGCAGTTCTTC
CDR3aa: CASRPRMYNTYNEQFF

j_gene: TRBJ2-7
v_gene: TRBV11-2
abundance: .
d_gene: .
CDR3nt: TGTGCCAGCAGCACAGGACAGTCCTACGAGCAGTACTTC
CDR3aa: CASSTGQSYEQYF

j_gene: TRBJ1-1
v_gene: TRBV9
abundance: .
d_gene: .
CDR3nt: TGTGCCAGCAGCTATGCCCAGGACTTGAACACTGAAGCTTTCTTT
CDR3aa: CASSYAQDLNTEAFF

j_gene: TRBJ2-1
v_gene: TRBV6-1
abundance: .
d_gene: .
CDR3nt: TGTGCCAGCAGTGAAAGGGTATCGGACAGCTCCTACAATGAGCAGTTCTTC
CDR3aa: CASSERVSDSSYNEQFF

j_gene: TRBJ1-4
v_gene: TRBV30
abundance: .
d_gene: TRBD1
CDR3nt: TGTGCCTGGACAACAGGGGGCTTCCGAGAAAAACTGTTTTTT
CDR3aa: CAWTTGGFREKLFF

j_gene: TRBJ2-1
v_gene: TRBV18
abundance: .
d_gene: TRBD1
CDR3nt: TGTGCCAGCTCACCGACAGGGGACATCTACAATGAGCAGTTCTTC
CDR3aa: CASSPTGDIYNEQFF

j_gene: TRBJ2-6
v_gene: TRBV28
abundance: .
d_gene: .
CDR3nt: TGTGCCAGCAGTTATAGGGAGTCTGGGGCCAACGTCCTGACTTTC
CDR3aa: CASSYRESGANVLTF

j_gene: TRBJ2-7
v_gene: TRBV19
abundance: .
d_gene: TRBD1
CDR3nt: TGTGCCAGTACTGGACAGGGACGGTACGAGCAGTACTTC
CDR3aa: CASTGQGRYEQYF

j_gene: TRBJ2-3
v_gene: TRBV9
abundance: .
d_gene: .
CDR3nt: TGTGCCAGCAGCGGTCGCAGAAACACAGATACGCAGTATTTT
CDR3aa: CASSGRRNTDTQYF

j_gene: TRBJ2-3
v_gene: TRBV30
abundance: .
d_gene: .
CDR3nt: TGTGCCTGGAGTGTCACTAGCCCGACAGATACGCAGTATTTT
CDR3aa: CAWSVTSPTDTQYF

j_gene: TRBJ2-7
v_gene: TRBV13
abundance: .
d_gene: TRBD2
CDR3nt: TGTGCCAGCAGCTTACGGCTAGCGGGAGTTTACGAGCAGTACTTC
CDR3aa: CASSLRLAGVYEQYF

j_gene: TRBJ2-1
v_gene: TRBV6-5
abundance: .
d_gene: .
CDR3nt: TGTGCCAGCAGTACCACAGGGTTTAATGAGCAGTTCTTC
CDR3aa: CASSTTGFNEQFF

j_gene: TRBJ1-1
v_gene: TRBV15
abundance: .
d_gene: .
CDR3nt: TGTGCCACCAGCAGACACACCCCCGAAGCTTTCTTT
CDR3aa: CATSRHTPEAFF

j_gene: TRBJ1-3
v_gene: TRBV2
abundance: .
d_gene: .
CDR3nt: TGTGCCAGCAGTGAAGTGGGGGCAGCTGGAAACACCATATATTTT
CDR3aa: CASSEVGAAGNTIYF

j_gene: TRBJ1-5
v_gene: TRBV9
abundance: .
d_gene: .
CDR3nt: TGTGCCAGCAGCGTTTCGGGTTTCTGGTTCCAGCCCCAGCATTTT
CDR3aa: CASSVSGFWFQPQHF

j_gene: TRBJ1-1
v_gene: TRBV7-3
abundance: .
d_gene: TRBD1
CDR3nt: TGTGCCAGCAGCTTAAGTGCCAGGGGGAATACTGAAGCTTTCTTT
CDR3aa: CASSLSARGNTEAFF

j_gene: TRBJ2-1
v_gene: TRBV27
abundance: once
d_gene: .
CDR3nt: TGTGCCAGCAGTTTATTCCCGTCCTACAATGAGCAGTTCTTC
CDR3aa: CASSLFPSYNEQFF

j_gene: TRBJ1-5
v_gene: TRBV19
abundance: .
d_gene: .
CDR3nt: TGTGCCAGTAGTATTATACAGTATAGCAATCAGCCCCAGCATTTT
CDR3aa: CASSIIQYSNQPQHF

j_gene: TRBJ2-4
v_gene: TRBV5-1
abundance: .
d_gene: TRBD1
CDR3nt: TGCGCCAGCAGCTCGCTGGGACAGTCCAAAAACATTCAGTACTTC
CDR3aa: CASSSLGQSKNIQYF

j_gene: TRBJ2-7
v_gene: TRBV13
abundance: .
d_gene: .
CDR3nt: TGTGCCAGCAGCTTAACGGAGGCTCCCTCCTACGAGCAGTACTTC
CDR3aa: CASSLTEAPSYEQYF

j_gene: TRBJ1-5
v_gene: TRBV5-5
abundance: .
d_gene: TRBD1
CDR3nt: TGTGCCAGCAGCTTGGGAGGGGGCCAGCCCCAGCATTTT
CDR3aa: CASSLGGGQPQHF

j_gene: TRBJ2-3
v_gene: TRBV18
abundance: .
d_gene: TRBD1
CDR3nt: TGTGCCAGCTCACCAGAAGACAGGGCCTACACAGATACGCAGTATTTT
CDR3aa: CASSPEDRAYTDTQYF